This is a list of T cell receptor beta chains from one sample in a study of blood T cells in healthy people across ages. From the 5' RACE reads, TCRdb called clonotypes with MiXCR, one entry per CDR3 protein. This sample has about 650,000 distinct CDR3 sequences, with 52% found just once. Sample: blood. These receptors were taken from a woman over 75 in good health. The CDR3 runs from the conserved cysteine through the conserved F or W. D genes are given only for firm matches. A row's size may be missing; if present it is once, few, many or a size class.

>-|TRBV5-1|TRBD1|TRBJ2-3
TGCGCCGGCAGTCCCACAGGGGCCAGCACAGATACGCAGTATTTT
CAGSPTGASTDTQYF
>-|TRBV7-2|-|TRBJ2-7
TGTGCCAGCAGCTTCTCTAAGAGCTCCTACGAGCAGTACTTC
CASSFSKSSYEQYF
>-|TRBV6-5|-|TRBJ2-2
TGTGCCAGCAGTTACGCGCTCGGGCCCCGGGAGCTGTTTTTT
CASSYALGPRELFF
>-|TRBV14|-|TRBJ1-1
TGTGCCAGCAGCCTAGGGGAGGCCCCGAGGCCGAACACTGAAGCTTTCTTT
CASSLGEAPRPNTEAFF
>-|TRBV4-2|-|TRBJ2-5
TGTGCCAGCAGCCAAGTAAGGGTTTTAGACCAACCTAGCAAGTACTTC
CASSQVRVLDQPSKYF
>many|TRBV27|-|TRBJ2-7
TGTGCCAGCAGTTTAATACCGGGTACGTCCTACGAGCAGTACTTC
CASSLIPGTSYEQYF
>-|TRBV12-3/TRBV12-4|-|TRBJ2-1
TGTGCCAGCAGTTTCTCCGGGGTGAGCTCCTACAATGAGCAGTTCTTC
CASSFSGVSSYNEQFF
>-|TRBV12-3/TRBV12-4|TRBD2|TRBJ2-7
TGTGCCAGCAGATCCACGGGACTAGCTAACGATGAGCAGTACTTC
CASRSTGLANDEQYF
>few|TRBV6-1|-|TRBJ2-3
TGTGCCAGCAGTGAAGCGGCACCAGATACGCAGTATTTT
CASSEAAPDTQYF
>-|TRBV2|-|TRBJ2-7
TGTGCCAGCACCGCCCGGACGAGCTCCTACGAGCAGTACTTC
CASTARTSSYEQYF
>-|TRBV20-1|-|TRBJ2-5
TGCAGTGCTAGCTCCACAGAAGAGACCCAGTACTTC
CSASSTEETQYF
>-|TRBV4-2|TRBD1|TRBJ1-6
TGTGCCAGCAGCCAAGAACAGGGGGAGTCACCCCTCCACTTT
CASSQEQGESPLHF
>-|TRBV18|-|TRBJ2-7
TGTGCCAGCTCCCAGGGCAGGGCGAACGAGCAGTACTTC
CASSQGRANEQYF
>-|TRBV9|TRBD1|TRBJ2-7
TGTGCCAGCAGCAATACAGGGGGTTACGAGCAGTACTTC
CASSNTGGYEQYF
>many|TRBV5-1|-|TRBJ2-3
TGCGCCAGCAGCTTGGGGAGGACAGAAGATACGCAGTATTTT
CASSLGRTEDTQYF
>few|TRBV30|-|TRBJ2-1
TGTGCCTGGAGTCCCTCCGATGAGCAGTTCTTC
CAWSPSDEQFF
>-|TRBV10-3|TRBD2|TRBJ2-2
TGTGCCACGCGACTAGCGGGAGACACCGGGGAGCTGTTTTTT
CATRLAGDTGELFF
>-|TRBV7-2|-|TRBJ2-1
TGTGCCAGCAGCTTCGGCCAGGGTTCGGAGACCCAGTTCTTC
CASSFGQGSETQFF
>many|TRBV29-1|-|TRBJ2-2
TGCAGCGTTGAGGGGCACCCCCCTGGCACCGGGGAGCTGTTTTTT
CSVEGHPPGTGELFF
>many|TRBV6-5|-|TRBJ2-2
TGTGCCAGCACCCTTACGGCGGCGAACACCGGGGAGCTGTTTTTT
CASTLTAANTGELFF
>many|TRBV27|-|TRBJ2-7
TGTGCCAGCAGTTTATCTGACAACAACGAGCAGTACTTC
CASSLSDNNEQYF
>many|TRBV4-1|-|TRBJ2-2
TGCGCCAGCAGCCAAGTCCCACCAGAGATCTCGAACACCGGGGAGCTGTTTTTT
CASSQVPPEISNTGELFF
>-|TRBV29-1|-|TRBJ2-5
TGCAGCGCCCCAACGTACGGCCAAGAGACCCAGTACTTC
CSAPTYGQETQYF
>-|TRBV4-1|TRBD1|TRBJ1-2
TGCGCCAGCAGCCAGATGACAGGGCAATACTATGGCTACACCTTC
CASSQMTGQYYGYTF
>many|TRBV29-1|-|TRBJ1-2
TGCAGCGTCGCACGGGAGACGATCTATGGCTACACCTTC
CSVARETIYGYTF
>-|TRBV25-1|TRBD1|TRBJ2-7
TGTGCCAGCAGTCCTTACAGGGGCTACGAGCAGTACTTC
CASSPYRGYEQYF
>many|TRBV2|TRBD2|TRBJ2-7
TGTGCCAGCAGTCGCGGGGGAAATAGCGAGCAGTACTTC
CASSRGGNSEQYF
>-|TRBV5-5|TRBD1|TRBJ1-2
TGTGCCAGCAGTGCAACGGGACAGGGAAACTATGGCTACACCTTC
CASSATGQGNYGYTF
>-|TRBV12-3/TRBV12-4|-|TRBJ2-1
TGTGCCAGCACCTCGACTAGTCGTCTCAATGAGCAGTTCTTC
CASTSTSRLNEQFF
>-|TRBV4-1|-|TRBJ1-5
TGCGCCAGCCGAGGGGGGGCAGGGCCCCAGCATTTT
CASRGGAGPQHF
>-|TRBV10-3|TRBD1|TRBJ1-6
TGTGCCATCCAGGGGGATAATTCACCCCTCCACTTT
CAIQGDNSPLHF
>-|TRBV25-1|TRBD1|TRBJ2-2
TGTGCCAGCAAACGGACAGGGGATCACGGGGAGCTGTTTTTT
CASKRTGDHGELFF
>many|TRBV24-1|-|TRBJ2-1
TGTGCCACCCGACAGAGCTCCTACAATGAGCAGTTCTTC
CATRQSSYNEQFF
>-|TRBV30|TRBD1|TRBJ2-3
TGTGCCTGGCGACAGGGGAGCACAGATACGCAGTATTTT
CAWRQGSTDTQYF
>few|TRBV7-9|TRBD1|TRBJ2-5
TGTGCCAGCAACCCAGGGACAGTAAAACAAGAGACCCAGTACTTC
CASNPGTVKQETQYF
>few|TRBV10-3|TRBD2|TRBJ2-7
TGTGCCATCAGTGAACCCGGGGCTAGCGGGGGATCCGAGCAGTACTTC
CAISEPGASGGSEQYF
>-|TRBV5-6|TRBD2|TRBJ2-7
TGTGCCAGTGGACTAGCGGGATCCTACGAGCAGTACTTC
CASGLAGSYEQYF